The T cell receptor beta chain under discussion was sequenced for a study of T cells after yellow fever vaccination. In its sample, this clonotype was seen a few times. The CDR3 has 16 amino acids. CDR1 LNHDA and CDR2 SQIVND come from the germline V gene (reference sequence). Trimming shortened V by 2 bases and J by 5 bases, and 18 bases separated the two germline ends. TCRdb re-called the 5' RACE reads with MiXCR, one entry per CDR3 protein. This table holds hundreds of thousands of distinct CDR3 sequences, approximately 9% found once. The chain combines TRBV19 with TRBJ1-2; a possible D gene is TRBD1 (5 bases). The source is a man younger than 35 who received the YFV17D yellow fever vaccine. The input for sequencing was PBMCs, taken on the day of the first yellow fever vaccination. CDR3 DNA sequence: TGTGCCAGTAGTATACTCCGGGACGGTGTGGGGTATGGCTACACCTTC. This sequence encodes CASSILRDGVGYGYTF.